The 27 T cell receptor beta chains listed next were all sequenced from one sample in a study of memory CD4+ T cells and cytomegalovirus serostatus. The sort gate was single viable CD3+CD4+CD8-CD45RO+ cells for memory CD4+ T cells. The assay was immunoSEQ multiplex PCR, and TCRdb's table has in-frame clones only and misses some. The profile shows 35,000 to 45,000 clones, over 65% of them singletons. Specimen: memory CD4+ T cells from blood. Receptor source: an adult in good health and CMV-seronegative.

The gene calls are TRBV9 and TRBJ2-3; 7 bases are a match to TRBD1. The CDR3 length is 15 residues. Trimming took 3 bases from V and 1 from J; bases not matched to a gene: 5. The germline CDR1 and CDR2 sequences are SGDLS and YYNGEE. Here the CDR3 reads CASSARGTGTDTQYF. CDR3 coding DNA: TGTGCCAGCAGCGCGCGAGGGACAGGCACAGATACGCAGTATTTT.

V and J are TRBV7-9 and TRBJ2-6, with 9 bases that match TRBD1. Unmatched junction bases numbered 8, after V lost 5 bases and J lost 0 bases. Looked up from germline, CDR1 is SEHNR and CDR2 is FQNEAQ (reference sequence). CDR3 length: 18 amino acids. The CDR3 DNA sequence: TGTGCCAGCAGCCCACGGGACAGGGCCCTCTCTGGGGCCAACGTCCTGACTTTC. Translation: CASSPRDRALSGANVLTF.

The V and J genes are TRBV7-2 and TRBJ2-3; D is uncertain. The germline CDR1 and CDR2 sequences are SGHTA and FQGNSA. The CDR3 length is 14 residues. V lost 5 bases, J lost 4 bases, and 13 bases lay in between. The CDR3: CASSNYKKADTQYF. CDR3 DNA sequence: TGTGCCAGCAGCAACTATAAGAAGGCAGATACGCAGTATTTT. Full variable domain (remainder filled in from reference TRBV7-2 and TRBJ2-3): GAGVSQSPSNKVTEKGKDVELRCDPISGHTALYWYRQSLGQGLEFLIYFQGNSAPDKSGLPSDRFSAERTGGSVSTLTIQRTQQEDSAVYLCASSNYKKADTQYFGPGTRLTVL.

V and J are TRBV5-8 and TRBJ1-1; no firm D call. The CDR3 has 16 amino acids. V gave up 4 bases and J gave up 1 base, with 17 bases separating them. The V gene's germline CDR1 is SGHTS and CDR2 YDEGEE. The CDR3 sequence: CASSPRLRKGNTEAFF. The CDR3 DNA reads TGTGCCAGCAGCCCTCGACTCCGAAAGGGGAACACTGAAGCTTTCTTT.

This clone occurred once. The chain links TRBV10-3 to TRBJ2-3; 8 positions match TRBD2. V was clipped by 4 bases and J by 4 bases; unmatched bases: 10. This CDR3 is 16 amino acids long. The germline CDR1 and CDR2 sequences are ENHRY and SYGVKD. The CDR3 DNA sequence: TGTGCCATCAGTGTAGGGGCGGGGGGCCTCCCAGATACGCAGTATTTT. It is translated as CAISVGAGGLPDTQYF.

The sample holds a few counts of this clone. The CDR3 nucleotides read TGTGCCAGCAGCCTCCAGGGGGGGTTGGGGAGGTACAATGAGCAGTTCTTC. It yields the protein CASSLQGGLGRYNEQFF. V gene TRBV7-2 combines with J gene TRBJ2-1; possibly TRBD1 or TRBD2 for D (7 bases each). There are 17 residues in the CDR3. Trimming pared 5 bases from V and 4 bases from J, leaving 21 bases between. CDR1 is SGHTA, CDR2 FQGNSA, per germline. Complete variable domain (other parts from reference TRBV7-2 and TRBJ2-1): GAGVSQSPSNKVTEKGKDVELRCDPISGHTALYWYRQSLGQGLEFLIYFQGNSAPDKSGLPSDRFSAERTGGSVSTLTIQRTQQEDSAVYLCASSLQGGLGRYNEQFFGPGTRLTVL.

In this sample, this clone turned up a few times. V is TRBV10-1 and J is TRBJ2-3; 10 positions match TRBD2. Germline V CDR1 and CDR2: WNHNN, SYGVQD (reference sequence). This CDR3 is 16 amino acids long. The V segment lost 3 bases and the J segment 2 bases; nucleotides outside the gene matches: 5. CDR3 nucleotide sequence: TGCGCCAGCAGTGAAGGTAGCGGGGGGACCACAGATACGCAGTATTTT. Protein: CASSEGSGGTTDTQYF.

The V and J genes are TRBV19 and TRBJ2-5; the match to TRBD1 covers 8 bases. Germline lookup yields CDR1 LNHDA and CDR2 SQIVND (reference sequence). J lost 2 bases, V lost 3 bases, and 2 bases had no gene match. There are 14 residues in the CDR3. CDR3 coding DNA: TGTGCCAGTAGTATTACAGGGGGACAAGAGACCCAGTACTTC. As protein: CASSITGGQETQYF.

This clone appeared a few times. The rearrangement joins TRBV27 to TRBJ1-1; 11 nucleotides line up with TRBD1. This CDR3 comprises 15 residues. CDR1 and CDR2 (germline): MNHEY, SMNVEV (reference sequence). Unmatched junction bases numbered 5, after V lost 4 bases and J lost 4 bases. The CDR3: CASSWGQGEATEAFF. The DNA of the CDR3 is TGTGCCAGCAGTTGGGGACAGGGGGAGGCCACTGAAGCTTTCTTT.

This chain links TRBV18 with TRBJ2-7; 7 nucleotides match TRBD1. From germline, CDR1 is KGHSH and CDR2 LQKENI. CDR3 length: 18 amino acids. The junction had 16 bases not matched to a gene; V was cut back by 2 bases and J by 3 bases. Here the CDR3 DNA reads TGTGCCAGCTCACCATTTTCAGTGGACCGGGACAGCCTCTACGAGCAGTACTTC. This encodes CASSPFSVDRDSLYEQYF. The full variable domain, rest sourced from reference TRBV18 and TRBJ2-7, is NAGVMQNPRHLVRRRGQEARLRCSPMKGHSHVYWYRQLPEEGLKFMVYLQKENIIDESGMPKERFSAEFPKEGPSILRIQQVVRGDSAAYFCASSPFSVDRDSLYEQYFGPGTRLTVT.

In DNA, the CDR3 is TGTGCCACCAGCTTCGGCAGGGGCTCCTACAATGAGCAGTTCTTC. This codes for CATSFGRGSYNEQFF. The V gene is TRBV15, the J gene TRBJ2-1; D is possibly TRBD1 (6 bases). Deletions cut 5 bases from V and 0 bases from J, with 11 bases between. This CDR3 is built from 15 residues. Germline values: CDR1 LNHNV, CDR2 YYDKDF (reference sequence).

This sequence joins TRBV11-1 and TRBJ1-2, with TRBD1 matching over 10 bases. V trimming: 5 bases; J trimming: 2 bases; junction bases outside the gene matches: 5. Germline V lookup: CDR1 SGHAT, CDR2 FQDESV (reference sequence). The CDR3 is made up of 15 amino acids. CDR3 bases: TGTGCCAGCAGCCCACCGGGACAGGGGAACTATGGCTACACCTTC. This encodes CASSPPGQGNYGYTF.

The chain employs TRBV4-1 and TRBJ2-2; D unclear. The CDR3 spans 14 residues. V gave up 4 bases and J gave up 1 base, with 7 bases separating them. In germline, CDR1 is MGHRA, CDR2 YSYEKL. CDR3 amino acids: CASSREENTGELFF. The CDR3 nucleotides are TGCGCCAGCAGCCGGGAAGAGAACACCGGGGAGCTGTTTTTT.

V gene TRBV5-1 combines with J gene TRBJ1-2; no firm D call. Between the trimmed V and J ends, which lost 1 base and 3 bases, there was a span of 19 bases. Germline V gene sequence: CDR1 SGHRS, CDR2 YFSETQ. This CDR3 contains 17 residues. The chain's CDR3 is CASSLLGSSKVDYGYTF. CDR3 DNA sequence: TGCGCCAGCAGCTTGTTGGGGTCGTCAAAGGTAGACTATGGCTACACCTTC.

The genes are TRBV4-1 and TRBJ2-2, with 9 positions matching TRBD2. Per the germline V gene, CDR1 is MGHRA and CDR2 is YSYEKL. V trimming: 1 base; J trimming: 4 bases; junction bases outside the gene matches: 1. This CDR3 has 15 amino acids. The CDR3 nucleotides read TGCGCCAGCAGCCAAGTTAGCGGGGGCACCGGGGAGCTGTTTTTT. Its protein is CASSQVSGGTGELFF.

CDR3 sequence: CASSLQGSPNQPQHF. CDR3 DNA sequence: TGTGCCAGCTCACTTCAGGGGTCCCCCAATCAGCCCCAGCATTTT. The rearrangement uses TRBV18 and TRBJ1-5, with a weak D call TRBD1 (6 bases). The germline V gene encodes CDR1 KGHSH and CDR2 LQKENI. The CDR3 contains 15 residues. Trimming pared 4 bases from V and 3 bases from J, leaving 13 bases between.

The V gene is TRBV15, the J gene TRBJ1-5; D is unresolved. The germline gives CDR1 LNHNV, CDR2 YYDKDF (reference sequence). CDR3 length: 13 residues. V lost 0 bases to trimming and J lost 6 bases, with 6 bases between them. CDR3 coding DNA: TGTGCCACCAGCAGAGATCTTCCTCAGCCCCAGCATTTT. Protein: CATSRDLPQPQHF.

The chain combines TRBV5-8 with TRBJ1-4, with a tentative D call TRBD1 (6 bases). CDR3 length: 12 residues. Deletions cut 4 bases from V and 11 bases from J, with 12 bases between. Germline CDR1 SGHTS, CDR2 YDEGEE. CDR3: CASSDRSRKLFF. In DNA, the CDR3 is TGTGCCAGCAGCGACAGGTCACGGAAACTGTTTTTT. The full variable domain, in which reference TRBV5-8 and TRBJ1-4 provide the parts outside the CDR3, is EAGVTQSPTHLIKTRGQQATLRCSPISGHTSVYWYQQALGLGLQFLLWYDEGEERNRGNFPPRFSGRQFPNYSSELNVNALELEDSALYLCASSDRSRKLFFGSGTQLSVL.

The chain recombines TRBV30 with TRBJ2-5; D is possibly TRBD1 (5 bases). Germline-derived CDR1 and CDR2 are GTSNPN and SVGIG (reference sequence). Trimming took 4 bases from V and 5 from J, leaving 20 bases between them. This CDR3 region has 15 residues. CDR3 amino acids: CAWTANGGAGETQYF. The CDR3 nucleotides are TGTGCCTGGACGGCAAACGGTGGGGCCGGCGAGACCCAGTACTTC.

The chain carries TRBV10-3 and TRBJ1-3; no definite D call. Germline V gene lookup returns CDR1 ENHRY and CDR2 SYGVKD. CDR3 length equals 16 residues. The V and J ends lost 0 bases and 3 bases respectively, with 12 bases between them. CDR3: CAISESGLGNGNTIYF. CDR3 DNA: TGTGCCATCAGTGAGTCAGGGTTAGGGAATGGAAACACCATATATTTT.

The J gene is TRBJ1-2, the V gene TRBV7-8; D is perhaps TRBD1 (5 bases). This CDR3 is 12 amino acids long. The germline V gene encodes CDR1 SGHVS and CDR2 FQNEAQ. V was pared by 6 bases and J by 8 bases, with 13 bases between. The CDR3 sequence is CASSYNSGGYTF. For the CDR3, the DNA is TGTGCCAGCAGTTACAACTCAGGGGGCTACACCTTC. Full variable domain (remainder filled in from reference TRBV7-8 and TRBJ1-2): GAGVSQSPRYKVAKRGQDVALRCDPISGHVSLFWYQQALGQGPEFLTYFQNEAQLDKSGLPSDRFFAERPEGSVSTLKIQRTQQEDSAVYLCASSYNSGGYTFGSGTRLTVV.

The J gene is TRBJ2-5, the V gene TRBV6-1; D is ambiguous. In germline, CDR1 is MNHNS, CDR2 SASEGT. The CDR3 is 12 amino acids. Trimming removed 4 bases at V and 5 bases at J, with 8 bases between. CDR3 in amino acids: CASSAYRETQYF. DNA of the CDR3: TGTGCCAGCAGTGCGTATCGGGAGACCCAGTACTTC.

The rearrangement joins TRBV20-1 to TRBJ1-3; D remains ambiguous. Looked up from germline, CDR1 is DFQATT and CDR2 is SNEGSKA (reference sequence). The CDR3 runs 11 residues. Trimming took 0 bases from V and 5 from J, leaving 2 bases between them. This CDR3 is CSARERNTIYF. The CDR3 DNA reads TGCAGTGCTAGAGAGAGAAACACCATATATTTT.

The chain links TRBV9 to TRBJ1-1, with 10 bases matching TRBD1. The V segment lost 4 bases and the J segment 4 bases; nucleotides outside the gene matches: 4. The CDR3 loop spans 14 amino acids. Germline lookup yields CDR1 SGDLS and CDR2 YYNGEE. The CDR3, as DNA: TGTGCCAGCAGCTTGAGGACAGGGGGCACTGAAGCTTTCTTT. It specifies CASSLRTGGTEAFF.

J is TRBJ2-3 and V is TRBV19, with TRBD2 identical over 9 bases. With V trimmed by 5 bases and J by 6 bases, 24 bases remained unmatched. CDR1 and CDR2 from the germline V gene are LNHDA and SQIVND (reference sequence). CDR3 size: 20 residues. The CDR3 sequence is CASSPRGVGSGGTNVDTQYF. The CDR3 DNA reads as TGTGCCAGTAGTCCCCGGGGTGTCGGTAGCGGGGGTACGAACGTGGATACGCAGTATTTT.

The V and J genes are TRBV15 and TRBJ1-5; the D gene is possibly TRBD1 (5 bases). V was clipped by 0 bases and J by 4 bases, with 10 bases between them. The CDR3 is made up of 15 amino acids. Germline V gene data show CDR1 as LNHNV and CDR2 as YYDKDF (reference sequence). CDR3 loop: CATSREGVSNQPQHF. The CDR3 coding sequence is TGTGCCACCAGCAGAGAAGGGGTTAGTAATCAGCCCCAGCATTTT.

In this sample, this clone turned up a few times. V and J are TRBV5-1 and TRBJ2-1, with 11 bases fitting TRBD2. The CDR3 runs to 16 residues. The V and J ends lost 4 bases and 2 bases, in that order; junction bases with no gene match: 5. Germline CDR1 reads SGHRS; CDR2 reads YFSETQ. CDR3 bases: TGCGCCAGCAGCCAGACTAGCGGGGTCACCTACAATGAGCAGTTCTTC. Protein: CASSQTSGVTYNEQFF.